A single T cell receptor beta chain is shown here with its context. This clonotype was observed many times. Its recognized antigen is unknown. Base qualities are not at hand, and no much larger clone is one base apart. This record belongs to a study of early T cells in non-severe SARS-CoV-2 infection (dated by TCRdb to the early 2020s). About the study as a whole: Because TCR sequencing was done on bulk RNA from unsorted whole blood, the alpha and beta chains could not be paired.

The CDR3, cysteine through phenylalanine, is 14 amino acids long. Only the CDR3 DNA stays, 42 bases, in frame from base 1. V loses 7 bases of germline sequence and J loses 2 bases, and the interval between the two ends is 17 bases. As encoded in the germline V gene, CDR1 is SQVTM while CDR2 is ANQGSEA. Preparation of the library involved 5' RACE. This sample was sequenced with a NextSeq 500. To correct for sequencing error and PCR bias, the TCR library protocol tagged individual cDNA molecules with unique molecular identifiers. Both TCR alpha and beta chains were sequenced, and tight co-correlation was observed between alpha and beta sequence abundances in each sample. In the source study's methods: V gene, J gene and CDR3 annotation of TCR sequences was performed with Decombinator V4. TCRs were defined as expanded if a significant change between any two time points was detected under a Poisson model with p below 0.0001. TCR abundances were normalised to the total number of TCRs sequenced per sample and expressed as counts per million. MAIT TCRs were defined by TRAV1-2 paired with TRAJ12, TRAJ20 or TRAJ33, and iNKT TCRs by TRAV10 paired with TRAJ18. VDJdb, accessed on 1 November 2021, was searched for TCRs annotated for CMV, EBV and SARS-CoV-2, and TCRs annotated for more than one antigen were excluded. The public reads were quality trimmed at Q25 with fastp and then assembled into clones with MiXCR by TCRdb, keeping productive beta chains. Here each entry gathers all rows of one CDR3 protein and keeps the most common genes and DNA. Here the V and J calls rest on TCRdb's processing, not on the authors' analysis. The sample has 65,000 to 80,000 distinct CDR3 sequences on record, around 11% of them singletons. About 4.5% of the sample belongs to the ten largest clones.

A case-control design nested within a healthcare worker cohort in London, UK, was used, with weekly nasopharyngeal swab PCR tests and blood sampling performed. Healthcare workers were recruited during the week of the UK lockdown, between 23 and 31 March 2020, and followed weekly for up to roughly 15 weeks. Points the paper makes about the study in general: VDJdb matching was skewed toward anti-spike CD8 responses and likely underestimated virus-specific expansions by missing private and CD4 specificities.

Specimen: whole blood. The receptor was isolated from an adult who was a healthcare worker with PCR-confirmed SARS-CoV-2 infection or an uninfected control (not recorded which). The chain employs TRBV29-1 and TRBJ1-2; the D gene remains uncertain. The nucleotide sequence reads as follows: TGCAGCGCTGTGGCTCTCCAAGCCAACTATGGCTACACCTTC. The resulting protein is CSAVALQANYGYTF.